The rows below give T cell receptor beta chains drawn from one sample of a study of human T cells and chemical hapten exposure. Each CDR3 protein is one row after TCRdb ran MiXCR on the RACE reads. The data contain 50,000 or so distinct CDR3 sequences, over 9.5% of them singletons. Source: whole blood, taken in connection with sensitization to the hapten diphenylcyclopropenone (DPC). The receptors were gathered from a woman in her thirties or forties with alopecia areata. Some clones in this sample may be carry-over from other donors' samples. Each CDR3 is given with its conserved first and last residue. A D gene is named only where the DNA matches it firmly. The size of a clone is reported for some rows only, either as once, few or many, or as a class for expanded clones.

d_call,v_call,clone_size,j_call,cdr3_aa,cdr3_nt
.,TRBV13,few,TRBJ2-1,CASSLTAGEQFF,TGTGCCAGCAGCCTAACGGCGGGTGAGCAGTTCTTC
TRBD2,TRBV29-1,many,TRBJ2-3,CSGTSADTQYF,TGCAGCGGGACTAGCGCAGATACGCAGTATTTT
.,TRBV6-5,.,TRBJ1-1,CASSYSRGGTFF,TGTGCCAGCAGTTACTCGCGGGGAGGAACTTTCTTT
.,TRBV27,many,TRBJ2-3,CASRIPSTDTQYF,TGTGCCAGCAGAATTCCAAGCACAGATACGCAGTATTTT
.,TRBV4-3,.,TRBJ1-4,CASSQDPQGGEKLFF,TGCGCCAGCAGCCAAGATCCACAGGGCGGCGAAAAACTGTTTTTT
.,TRBV6-2/TRBV6-3,many,TRBJ2-7,CASSSMHGGSEYF,TGTGCCAGCAGTTCGATGCATGGTGGTTCAGAGTACTTC
.,TRBV5-1,few,TRBJ2-4,CASSLVRGAKNIQYF,TGCGCCAGCAGCTTGGTGCGGGGAGCCAAAAACATTCAGTACTTC
.,TRBV3-1,few,TRBJ1-5,CASSLEQGGQPQHF,TGTGCCAGCAGCCTCGAGCAGGGAGGTCAGCCCCAGCATTTT
.,TRBV28,.,TRBJ2-4,CASSPSDFIAKNIQYF,TGTGCCAGCAGCCCTTCAGATTTCATAGCCAAAAACATTCAGTACTTC
.,TRBV29-1,many,TRBJ2-5,CSVEDSGGPTRTQYF,TGCAGCGTTGAAGATAGTGGGGGGCCCACAAGGACCCAGTACTTC
TRBD1,TRBV12-3/TRBV12-4,.,TRBJ2-3,CASSMDREDTQYF,TGTGCCAGCAGTATGGACAGGGAAGATACGCAGTATTTT
TRBD1,TRBV20-1,.,TRBJ1-4,CSARDGTGVFEKLFF,TGCAGTGCTAGAGACGGGACAGGGGTTTTCGAAAAACTGTTTTTT
TRBD1,TRBV7-3,.,TRBJ2-2,CASSPWTGGGGELFF,TGTGCCAGCAGCCCATGGACAGGGGGCGGCGGGGAGCTGTTTTTT
.,TRBV7-7,many,TRBJ2-5,CASSPGARETQYF,TGTGCCAGCAGCCCCGGGGCCAGAGAGACCCAGTACTTC
TRBD1,TRBV6-2/TRBV6-3,few,TRBJ1-2,CASSPGQGYDGYTF,TGTGCCAGCAGCCCGGGACAGGGATATGACGGCTACACCTTC
.,TRBV20-1,.,TRBJ1-5,CSARDDEYSNQPQHF,TGCAGTGCTAGAGATGACGAATATAGCAATCAGCCCCAGCATTTT
TRBD1,TRBV4-1,.,TRBJ2-7,CASSQLVGTGFSYEQYF,TGCGCCAGCAGCCAATTGGTAGGGACAGGGTTTTCCTACGAGCAGTACTTC
.,TRBV19,once,TRBJ2-2,CATGTRNTGELFF,TGTGCCACCGGGACAAGAAACACCGGGGAGCTGTTTTTT
.,TRBV28,.,TRBJ2-7,CASSFPDRSAYEQYF,TGTGCCAGCAGTTTCCCCGACAGGTCTGCCTACGAGCAGTACTTC
.,TRBV20-1,few,TRBJ2-1,CSASRGAVGNEQFF,TGCAGTGCTTCCCGGGGGGCCGTTGGCAATGAGCAGTTCTTC
.,TRBV9,.,TRBJ1-1,CASSVAGDHLSEAFF,TGTGCCAGCAGCGTAGCTGGGGACCACCTTTCTGAAGCTTTCTTT
TRBD1,TRBV4-1,many,TRBJ2-6,CASSYPTGPGKDLTF,TGCGCCAGCAGCTACCCGACAGGGCCCGGTAAGGACCTGACTTTC
.,TRBV28,many,TRBJ2-2,CASAAGAGELFF,TGTGCCAGCGCCGCAGGGGCCGGGGAGCTGTTTTTT